The 25 T cell receptor beta chains presented below share a single source sample, sequenced in a study of OX40 agonist ivuxolimab in advanced cancers. To prepare the library, the immunoSEQ multiplex PCR assay was applied. TCRdb stores this immuneACCESS table with in-frame sequences only. Part of the clones is absent; in the studies checked, under half of the shortfall reflects unresolved V genes, and no reason is known for the rest. Within this sample are fewer than 70,000 clones, with about 83% of them counted one time only. Of the sample, roughly 6.1% falls within the top ten clones. The sequenced sample was CD4+ or CD8+ T cells sorted from blood, obtained in a trial of the OX40 agonist ivuxolimab. The receptors shown here come from an adult with an advanced solid tumor such as melanoma, head and neck, liver or kidney cancer.

This chain links TRBV10-3 with TRBJ1-2; possibly TRBD1 for D (5 bases). The germline gives CDR1 ENHRY, CDR2 SYGVKD. V lost 0 bases, J lost 6 bases, and 14 bases lay in between. The CDR3 is 15 residues long. The CDR3 DNA follows: TGTGCCATCAGTGAGTCAGCCGGGGCCTGGGATGGCTACACCTTC. Residues: CAISESAGAWDGYTF.

The V gene is TRBV30, the J gene TRBJ2-7; TRBD1 matches at 9 bases. Germline assignment: CDR1 GTSNPN and CDR2 SVGIG (reference sequence). The CDR3 loop spans 15 amino acids. V dropped 5 bases and J dropped 1; count of bases not matched to a gene: 9. CDR3 coding DNA: TGTGCCTGGGGACCCGGGACAGGGATTTCCTACGAGCAGTACTTC. Residues: CAWGPGTGISYEQYF. The full variable domain, rest sourced from reference TRBV30 and TRBJ2-7, is SQTIHQWPATLVQPVGSPLSLECTVEGTSNPNLYWYRQAAGRGLQLLFYSVGIGQISSEVPQNLSASRPQDRQFILSSKKLLLSDSGFYLCAWGPGTGISYEQYFGPGTRLTVT.

This chain uses TRBV29-1 with TRBJ2-5; a possible D gene is TRBD1 (7 bases). CDR3 size: 14 residues. Trimming took off 2 bases at V and 4 bases at J, with 14 bases between the two ends. Germline V gene lookup returns CDR1 SQVTM and CDR2 ANQGSEA. CDR3 nucleotides: TGCAGCGTTGAATACTACAGGGGAGGAGAGACCCAGTACTTC. This translates into CSVEYYRGGETQYF.

This chain joins TRBV6-5 and TRBJ1-1; maybe TRBD1 (6 bases). Germline V gene sequence: CDR1 MNHEY, CDR2 SVGAGI. The CDR3 has 14 amino acids. The V end lost 7 bases, the J end lost 0 bases, and 12 bases lay between the germline ends. The CDR3 nucleotides are TGTGCCAGCACCAAACAGGGCCTGAACACTGAAGCTTTCTTT. Translation: CASTKQGLNTEAFF.

This clone was seen a handful of times. The rearrangement links TRBV2 to TRBJ2-7; TRBD1 matches at 7 bases. V was clipped by 5 bases and J by 2 bases; unmatched bases: 9. Germline CDR1 and CDR2: SNHLY and FYNNEI. This CDR3 region has 15 residues. The CDR3 DNA reads TGTGCCAGCAGTCGAGACAGGGATCCTACCTACGAGCAGTACTTC. Encoded protein: CASSRDRDPTYEQYF.

The chain couples TRBV19 to TRBJ1-4; tentative D call: TRBD1 (6 bases). Trimming stripped 6 bases from V and 3 bases from J, with 14 bases between. Germline values: CDR1 LNHDA, CDR2 SQIVND (reference sequence). The CDR3 consists of 15 residues. In DNA, the CDR3 is TGTGCCAGTAGGCACAGGGATTTCGCTAATGAAAAACTGTTTTTT. Its protein is CASRHRDFANEKLFF.

This chain joins TRBV11-2 and TRBJ2-3, with TRBD2 matching over 10 bases. The trim removed 1 base at V and 3 bases at J, leaving 4 bases unmatched. The CDR3 contains 16 residues. Germline V gene data show CDR1 as SGHAT and CDR2 as FQNNGV. CDR3 loop: CASSLASGRKTDTQYF. The CDR3 coding sequence is TGTGCCAGCAGCTTAGCTAGCGGGAGAAAGACAGATACGCAGTATTTT.

This clone was recorded once. This chain links TRBV27 with TRBJ2-5; no clear D. The germline CDR1 and CDR2 sequences are MNHEY and SMNVEV (reference sequence). Trimming took 6 bases from V and 1 from J, leaving 18 bases between them. CDR3 length: 16 amino acids. Here the CDR3 reads CASSDRARLSQETQYF. The CDR3 DNA reads TGTGCCAGCAGCGACCGGGCAAGATTAAGCCAAGAGACCCAGTACTTC.

The chain employs TRBV27 and TRBJ1-1; D call uncertain. The germline gives CDR1 MNHEY, CDR2 SMNVEV (reference sequence). V lost 3 bases, J lost 8 bases, and 16 bases lay in between. This CDR3 contains 14 residues. CDR3 nucleotide sequence: TGTGCCAGCAGTTTGGTGGCGGGTATAGGGGAAGCTTTCTTT. This codes for CASSLVAGIGEAFF.

The V and J genes are TRBV13 and TRBJ1-3; D may be TRBD1 (5 bases). Germline V CDR1 and CDR2: PRHDT, FYEKMQ (reference sequence). This CDR3 is built from 13 residues. V lost 5 bases and J 4 bases, leaving 9 bases between the germline ends. The CDR3 DNA is TGTGCCAGCAGCGAAGACAGAGGAAACACCATATATTTT. Translation: CASSEDRGNTIYF.

V usage is TRBV5-4 and J usage is TRBJ2-7, with D perhaps given as TRBD1 or TRBD2 (6 bases each). The V and J ends lost 2 bases and 3 bases respectively, with 15 bases between them. The V gene's germline CDR1 is SGHNT and CDR2 YYREEE (reference sequence). This CDR3 has 15 amino acids. In DNA, the CDR3 is TGTGCCAGCAGCTTCCGGGGGTACAGGGTCTACGAGCAGTACTTC. It yields the protein CASSFRGYRVYEQYF.

The chain employs TRBV2 and TRBJ1-1; D not certain. The CDR3 sequence is 13 residues long. V dropped 3 bases and J dropped 1 base, with 6 bases sitting between them. Germline loops: CDR1 SNHLY, CDR2 FYNNEI. CDR3 sequence: CASSEVSNTEAFF. Written as DNA, the CDR3 is TGTGCCAGCAGTGAGGTTTCGAACACTGAAGCTTTCTTT.

The chain joins TRBV30 to TRBJ2-5; 7 positions agree with TRBD2. This CDR3 spans 16 amino acids. J was trimmed by 3 bases and V by 0 bases; bases with no gene match: 10. Germline values: CDR1 GTSNPN, CDR2 SVGIG (reference sequence). The CDR3 spells CAWSVLRGRVKETQYF. The CDR3 nucleotides read TGTGCCTGGAGTGTACTAAGAGGGAGGGTCAAAGAGACCCAGTACTTC.

This clone was counted a few times. The chain has TRBV30 and TRBJ1-2; D not resolved. Trimming took off 0 bases at V and 2 bases at J, with 10 bases between the two ends. The CDR3 runs to 14 residues. Germline V gene sequence: CDR1 GTSNPN, CDR2 SVGIG (reference sequence). The CDR3 region is CAWSVGQSNYGYTF. The CDR3 coding sequence is TGTGCCTGGAGTGTAGGGCAGTCCAACTATGGCTACACCTTC.

This sequence joins TRBV7-8 and TRBJ2-1; 10 nucleotides align to TRBD2. The CDR3 consists of 16 residues. CDR1 and CDR2 from the germline V gene are SGHVS and FQNEAQ. V shed 2 bases, J shed 7 bases, and the junction held 8 bases outside the gene matches. The CDR3 DNA reads TGTGCCAGCAGCTTAACCGCTAGCGGGAGTTGGAATGAGCAGTTCTTC. Its translation: CASSLTASGSWNEQFF.

CDR3 sequence reads: CASSPAWGETQYF. CDR3 nucleotide sequence: TGTGCCAGCAGCCCCGCCTGGGGAGAGACCCAGTACTTC. This chain connects TRBV9 to TRBJ2-5; D gene unclear. The CDR3 contains 13 residues. Germline CDR1 and CDR2: SGDLS and YYNGEE. The V end lost 4 bases, the J end lost 4 bases, and 11 bases lay between the germline ends.

The chain carries TRBV7-2 and TRBJ2-7, with D possibly TRBD1 on 5 matching bases. The CDR3 extends over 12 amino acids. With 1 base removed from V and 7 bases from J, the gap between germline ends came to 8 bases. In germline, CDR1 is SGHTA, CDR2 FQGNSA. The chain's CDR3 is CASSLVAGEQYF. CDR3 DNA sequence: TGTGCCAGCAGCTTAGTTGCAGGGGAGCAGTACTTC.

The J gene is TRBJ1-3, the V gene TRBV13, with 7 bases identical to TRBD1. Trimming at V came to 5 bases and at J to 3 bases, leaving 10 bases not matched to a gene. Germline loops: CDR1 PRHDT, CDR2 FYEKMQ (reference sequence). The CDR3 consists of 16 residues. The chain's CDR3 is CASSPGTEQGGNTIYF. CDR3 coding DNA: TGTGCCAGCAGCCCAGGGACAGAGCAAGGTGGAAACACCATATATTTT.

The chain uses TRBV19 and TRBJ1-5; 7 nucleotides agree with TRBD1. CDR1 and CDR2 from the germline V gene are LNHDA and SQIVND (reference sequence). The CDR3 has 16 residues. V gave up 0 bases and J gave up 1 base; unmatched junction bases: 3. The CDR3 spells CASSIDQGVSNQPQHF. The CDR3 bases are TGTGCCAGTAGTATAGATCAGGGGGTAAGCAATCAGCCCCAGCATTTT.

CDR3 coding DNA: TGCAGCGTGGACTGGACAGGGAACTATGGCTACACCTTC. This sequence encodes CSVDWTGNYGYTF. V is TRBV29-1 and J is TRBJ1-2, with 8 bases matching TRBD1. The CDR3 runs to 13 residues. V lost 6 bases to trimming and J lost 2 bases; unmatched junction nucleotides: 5. Germline V CDR1 and CDR2: SQVTM, ANQGSEA. Combining the CDR3 with reference TRBV29-1 and TRBJ1-2 gives the whole variable domain SAVISQKPSRDICQRGTSLTIQCQVDSQVTMMFWYRQQPGQSLTLIATANQGSEATYESGFVIDKFPISRPNLTFSTLTVSNMSPEDSSIYLCSVDWTGNYGYTFGSGTRLTVV.

The chain employs TRBV5-1 and TRBJ1-5, with a possible D match to TRBD1 (5 bases). The CDR3 contains 15 residues. Trimming removed 6 bases at V and 0 bases at J, with 13 bases between. Germline assignment: CDR1 SGHRS and CDR2 YFSETQ. The CDR3 DNA reads TGCGCCAGCACCCCCGGGGGTGATAGCAATCAGCCCCAGCATTTT. This gives the protein CASTPGGDSNQPQHF.

This clone was observed a handful of times. The CDR3 protein is CASTLEKDGYTF. The CDR3, as DNA: TGTGCCAGCACACTCGAGAAGGATGGCTACACCTTC. The rearrangement joins TRBV2 to TRBJ1-2; no firm D call. Germline loops: CDR1 SNHLY, CDR2 FYNNEI. Trimming cost V 7 bases and J 6 bases, with 12 bases left between them. This CDR3 comprises 12 residues.

This chain links TRBV28 with TRBJ1-2; D is possibly TRBD1 (5 bases). This CDR3 spans 14 amino acids. Germline V gene lookup returns CDR1 MDHEN and CDR2 SYDVKM. The V and J ends lost 6 bases and 0 bases respectively, with 11 bases between them. For the CDR3, the DNA is TGTGCCAGCAGCCGAGGGGTGGCTAACTATGGCTACACCTTC. As protein: CASSRGVANYGYTF.

The J gene is TRBJ2-7, the V gene TRBV15; D gene uncertain. The CDR3 runs to 13 residues. Trimming removed 0 bases at V and 4 bases at J, with 7 bases between. Germline V CDR1 and CDR2: LNHNV, YYDKDF (reference sequence). CDR3 loop: CATSREGTYEQYF. The CDR3 coding sequence is TGTGCCACCAGCAGAGAGGGCACTTACGAGCAGTACTTC. The entire variable domain, with the rest obtained from reference TRBV15 and TRBJ2-7, is as follows: DAMVIQNPRYQVTQFGKPVTLSCSQTLNHNVMYWYQQKSSQAPKLLFHYYDKDFNNEADTPDNFQSRRPNTSFCFLDIRSPGLGDTAMYLCATSREGTYEQYFGPGTRLTVT.

The chain couples TRBV14 to TRBJ2-5; D gene ambiguous. The V gene's germline CDR1 is SGHDN and CDR2 FVKESK. The CDR3 extends over 16 amino acids. Trimming shortened V by 0 bases and J by 5 bases, and 16 bases separated the two germline ends. The CDR3 protein is CASSQDLTAWTETQYF. DNA for the CDR3: TGTGCCAGCAGCCAAGATCTCACTGCCTGGACGGAGACCCAGTACTTC. The full variable domain, rest sourced from reference TRBV14 and TRBJ2-5, is EAGVTQFPSHSVIEKGQTVTLRCDPISGHDNLYWYRRVMGKEIKFLLHFVKESKQDESGMPNNRFLAERTGGTYSTLKVQPAELEDSGVYFCASSQDLTAWTETQYFGPGTRLLVL.